The entry below gives a single T cell receptor beta chain sequence along with its context. Its antigen is currently not known. Base qualities are not recorded, but no much larger clone differs from it by a single base. This specimen belongs to a study of blood T cell repertoires in COVID-19 (TCRdb year 2020). Study-wide context: Collaborator samples came from the United States, Italy and Spain and covered acute and convalescent phases of COVID-19. The material from the prospective study consisted of cDNA or gDNA derived from T cells, B-cell-depleted T cells, or PBMCs. Subjects who had been exposed to COVID-19, were actively infected with it, or had recovered from it provided the deeply sampled blood TCRbeta repertoires that made up the dataset. The repertoires were released in a freely available public database intended as a resource for research on the immune response to SARS-CoV-2. Samples were obtained from the ongoing ImmuneRACE study (first 160 participants) and from 1,254 subjects provided by 6 global collaborators. Nearly every sample came with metadata listing a de-identified subject ID, COVID-19 status, age in years and sex. HLA class I and class II types, where available, came from metadata supplied by the sample provider rather than from assay-based typing. What the work shows at the level of the full study, not this receptor alone: The quantity of clinical and demographic metadata differed by source and by participant and was supplied without curation.

TCRbeta CDR3 regions were amplified from genomic DNA by means of the immunoSEQ Assay, a bias-controlled multiplex PCR. Per the authors' processing: The number of nucleated cells in each sample was estimated from the amplification of reference gene primers within the assay. To quantify the absolute abundance of each unique TCRbeta CDR3 rearrangement, sequence reads were collapsed and filtered. Productive Simpson clonality was computed per sample as the square root of Simpson's diversity index over productive rearrangements. The table comes from immuneACCESS by way of TCRdb, which keeps in-frame sequences with V and J called. Part of the clones is missing from these tables; in studies checked, under half for an unresolved V gene and the rest for unknown reasons. D and trimming were read from the DNA, whereas the V and J calls and clone size are those reported in that table. This sample holds 210,000 or so clones; approximately 80% were observed only once. The ten top clones hold under 11% of the sample.

The collaborating institutions used their own protocols to collect whole blood in K2EDTA tubes. For TCRbeta analysis, collaborator samples were shipped as frozen whole blood, as isolated PBMCs, or as DNA extracted from either sample type. The trim is 2 bases for V and 8 bases for J, with a gap of 15 bases between the germline ends. Taken from the germline V gene (reference sequence), the CDR1 and CDR2 loops are SEHNR and FQNEAQ. Including the terminal cysteine and phenylalanine, the CDR3 comprises 14 residues. Only the CDR3 region is kept as DNA, spanning 42 bases read in frame from base 1. The sequence links TRBV7-9 to TRBJ1-2; the D segment could be TRBD1, given 6 matching bases. The clonotype originates from a woman aged 80 or older with acute or convalescent COVID-19. Material: peripheral blood. The nucleotides are TGTGCCAGCAGCTTAAATTTAGGGGGAATGGGCTACACCTTC. This gives the protein CASSLNLGGMGYTF.